This is a list of T cell receptor beta chains from one sample in a study of blood T cell repertoires in COVID-19. TCRdb's table, derived via immunoSEQ multiplex PCR, lists solely in-frame clones and lacks some. The sample carries tens of thousands of clones, around nine tenths recorded once. Sequenced sample: peripheral blood. The source is a human donor in a cohort sampled during active COVID-19. The CDR3 runs from the conserved cysteine through the conserved F or W. D genes are given only for firm matches. The listing skips clone size in some rows; elsewhere it reads once, few, many or a size class.

d_gene	v_gene	abundance	len	j_gene	CDR3nt	CDR3aa
TRBD1	TRBV11-2	.	17	TRBJ2-3	TGTGCCAGCCGAAACATCAGGGACAGGGGAAAAACAGATACGCAGTATTTT	CASRNIRDRGKTDTQYF
TRBD1	TRBV7-8	.	13	TRBJ1-2	TGTGCCAGCAGCTACGGACAGGTCTATGGCTACACCTTC	CASSYGQVYGYTF
.	TRBV6-5	.	14	TRBJ1-2	TGTGCCAGCAGTTACTCCCGGGATTGGGGTGGCTACACCTTC	CASSYSRDWGGYTF
.	TRBV27	.	14	TRBJ2-7	TGTGCCAGCAGTTTATGGGGGGTACTCGAGGAGCAGTACTTC	CASSLWGVLEEQYF
TRBD1	TRBV5-6	once	14	TRBJ2-7	TGTGCCAGCAGCTGGGACAGGGAGGGGTACGAGCAGTACTTC	CASSWDREGYEQYF
.	TRBV2	.	15	TRBJ2-7	TGTGCCAGCAGTGAAACTATGGCTCGGGGTCTCGAGCAGTACTTC	CASSETMARGLEQYF
TRBD1	TRBV7-8	.	13	TRBJ1-5	TGTGCCAGCAGCCGGGACAGAAATCAGCCCCAGCATTTT	CASSRDRNQPQHF
TRBD2	TRBV20-1	.	15	TRBJ2-5	TGCAGTGCTAGTGGTAGCGGGGGGTTAGCAGAGACCCAGTACTTC	CSASGSGGLAETQYF
TRBD1	TRBV10-3	.	16	TRBJ2-4	TGTGCCATCAGTGCCCCGACAGGGGGAGCCAAAAACATTCAGTACTTC	CAISAPTGGAKNIQYF
TRBD2	TRBV4-1	.	17	TRBJ2-7	TGCGCCAGCAGCCAAATCACCTTAGCGGGGATACCCTACGAGCAGTACTTC	CASSQITLAGIPYEQYF
TRBD2	TRBV11-2	.	15	TRBJ2-7	TGTGCCAGCAGCTTGAATGGGGACTATACCTACGAGCAGTACTTC	CASSLNGDYTYEQYF
TRBD1	TRBV2	.	15	TRBJ1-2	TGTGCCAGCAGTGGGCGGGACAGGGGCTTCTATGGCTACACCTTC	CASSGRDRGFYGYTF
.	TRBV11-3	.	13	TRBJ2-2	TGTGCCAGCAGCTCGGCGGGTTCCGGGGAGCTGTTTTTT	CASSSAGSGELFF
.	TRBV13	.	14	TRBJ2-7	TGTGCCAGCAGCTTGGGGACAACGACCTACGAGCAGTACTTC	CASSLGTTTYEQYF
TRBD1	TRBV5-1	.	14	TRBJ1-1	TGCGCCACCCGGACAGGGGCCGGGGGCACTGAAGCTTTCTTT	CATRTGAGGTEAFF
.	TRBV28	.	17	TRBJ2-2	TGTGCCACCCTCCCCGAACTAGAGACTATGAACACCGGGGAGCTGTTTTTT	CATLPELETMNTGELFF
TRBD1	TRBV4-1	.	15	TRBJ1-4	TGCGCCAGCAGCCAAGAAGGACAGGAATTCGGAAAACTGTTTTTT	CASSQEGQEFGKLFF
TRBD2	TRBV5-3	once	17	TRBJ2-3	TGTGCCAGAAGCTTGGAAAGGGCTAGCGGGGGTTGGGATACGCAGTATTTT	CARSLERASGGWDTQYF
TRBD1	TRBV3-1/TRBV3-2	.	17	TRBJ2-7	TGTGCCAGCAGCCAAGTACTGGACAGGGGTGTCTCCTACGAGCAGTACTTC	CASSQVLDRGVSYEQYF
TRBD2	TRBV7-8	.	15	TRBJ2-7	TGTGCCAGCAGCCCGATCCCAGCGGGGGCCGCCGAGCAGTACTTC	CASSPIPAGAAEQYF
TRBD1	TRBV29-1	.	12	TRBJ1-1	TGCAGCGTTCATCAGGGGGCCACTGAAGCTTTCTTT	CSVHQGATEAFF
.	TRBV5-6	.	14	TRBJ2-7	TGTGCCAGCAGCTTCGGTGGGGGCGGCTACGAGCAGTACTTC	CASSFGGGGYEQYF
TRBD1	TRBV5-1	.	17	TRBJ1-5	TGCGCCAGCAGCCCGAATCCGGGACAGGGGGCTGGTCAGCCCCAGCATTTT	CASSPNPGQGAGQPQHF
.	TRBV7-3	.	14	TRBJ2-6	TGTGCCAGCAGCTCCCCTCCTGGGGCCAACGTCCTGACTTTC	CASSSPPGANVLTF
.	TRBV7-8	.	14	TRBJ2-3	TGTGCCAGCAGCTTCGACTTCGGGACAGATACGCAGTATTTT	CASSFDFGTDTQYF
TRBD1	TRBV7-9	.	16	TRBJ1-2	TGTGCCAGCAGCCAAATTCCGGGACAGGGGAACTATGGCTACACCTTC	CASSQIPGQGNYGYTF
TRBD1	TRBV7-2	.	16	TRBJ2-7	TGTGCCAGCAGCCTAACTTGGAGACAGGGGACCCACGAGCAGTACTTC	CASSLTWRQGTHEQYF
.	TRBV6-5	.	15	TRBJ2-7	TGTGCCAGCAGTACCGGAGAGGAAGCGAACTACGAGCAGTACTTC	CASSTGEEANYEQYF
.	TRBV19	.	13	TRBJ1-1	TGTGCCAGTAGTCCGGGGGTGAACACTGAAGCTTTCTTT	CASSPGVNTEAFF
TRBD2	TRBV28	.	15	TRBJ2-7	TGTGCCAGCAGTTTGGTAGCGGGGGGCCTTTACGAGCAGTACTTC	CASSLVAGGLYEQYF
TRBD2	TRBV6-1	.	18	TRBJ2-7	TGTGCCAGCAGTGAAGCTGTGACTAGCGGGGGGGACCCCTACGAGCAGTACTTC	CASSEAVTSGGDPYEQYF
.	TRBV21-1	.	14	TRBJ2-7	TGTGCCAGCAGCAAAGGCTCTAGGCACCGCGAGCAGTACTTC	CASSKGSRHREQYF